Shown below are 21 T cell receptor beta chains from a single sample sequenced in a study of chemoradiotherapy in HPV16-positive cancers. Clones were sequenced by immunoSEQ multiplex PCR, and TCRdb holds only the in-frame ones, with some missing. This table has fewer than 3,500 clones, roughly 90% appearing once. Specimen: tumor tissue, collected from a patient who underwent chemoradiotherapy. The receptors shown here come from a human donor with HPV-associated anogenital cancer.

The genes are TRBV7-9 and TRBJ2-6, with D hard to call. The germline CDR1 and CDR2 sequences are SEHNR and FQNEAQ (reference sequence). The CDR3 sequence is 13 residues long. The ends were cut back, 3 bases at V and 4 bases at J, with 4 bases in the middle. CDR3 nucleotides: TGTGCCAGCAGCTTGGAGGGGGCCAACGTCCTGACTTTC. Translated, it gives CASSLEGANVLTF. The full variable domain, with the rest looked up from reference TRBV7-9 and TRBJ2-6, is DTGVSQNPRHKITKRGQNVTFRCDPISEHNRLYWYRQTLGQGPEFLTYFQNEAQLEKSRLLSDRFSAERPKGSFSTLEIQRTEQGDSAMYLCASSLEGANVLTFGAGSRLTVL.

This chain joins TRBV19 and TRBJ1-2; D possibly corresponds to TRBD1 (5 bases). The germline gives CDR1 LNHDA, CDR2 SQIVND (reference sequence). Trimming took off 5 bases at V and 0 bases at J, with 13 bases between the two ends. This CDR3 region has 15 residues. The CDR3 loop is CASSFAGRTNYGYTF. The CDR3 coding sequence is TGTGCCAGTAGTTTCGCGGGACGAACTAACTATGGCTACACCTTC.

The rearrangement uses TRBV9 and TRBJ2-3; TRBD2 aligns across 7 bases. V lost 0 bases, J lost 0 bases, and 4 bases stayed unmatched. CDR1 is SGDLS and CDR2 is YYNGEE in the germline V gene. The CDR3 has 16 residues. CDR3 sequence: CASSVVAGLSTDTQYF. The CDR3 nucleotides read TGTGCCAGCAGCGTAGTAGCGGGCCTTAGCACAGATACGCAGTATTTT. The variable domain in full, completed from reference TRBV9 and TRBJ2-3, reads DSGVTQTPKHLITATGQRVTLRCSPRSGDLSVYWYQQSLDQGLQFLIQYYNGEERAKGNILERFSAQQFPDLHSELNLSSLELGDSALYFCASSVVAGLSTDTQYFGPGTRLTVL.

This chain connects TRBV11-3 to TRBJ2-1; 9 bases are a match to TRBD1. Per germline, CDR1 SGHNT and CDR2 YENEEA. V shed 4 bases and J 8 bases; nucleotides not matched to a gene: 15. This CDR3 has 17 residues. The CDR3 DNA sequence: TGTGCCAGCAGCTCTCGGACCGGGACAGGGAAAGAGGATGAGCAGTTCTTC. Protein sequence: CASSSRTGTGKEDEQFF.

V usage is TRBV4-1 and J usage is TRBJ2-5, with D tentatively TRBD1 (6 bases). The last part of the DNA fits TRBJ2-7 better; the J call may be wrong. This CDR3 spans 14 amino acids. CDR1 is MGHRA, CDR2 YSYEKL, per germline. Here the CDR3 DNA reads TGCGCCAGCAGCCCTACAGGGCCACCCTACGAGCAGTACTTC. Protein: CASSPTGPPYEQYF.

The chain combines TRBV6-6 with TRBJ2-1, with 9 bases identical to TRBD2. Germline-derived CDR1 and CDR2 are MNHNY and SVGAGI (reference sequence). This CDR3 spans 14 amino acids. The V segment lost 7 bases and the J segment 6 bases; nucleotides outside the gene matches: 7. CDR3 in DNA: TGTGCCAGCACTTTAGCGGGAGCCGTCAATGAGCAGTTCTTC. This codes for CASTLAGAVNEQFF.

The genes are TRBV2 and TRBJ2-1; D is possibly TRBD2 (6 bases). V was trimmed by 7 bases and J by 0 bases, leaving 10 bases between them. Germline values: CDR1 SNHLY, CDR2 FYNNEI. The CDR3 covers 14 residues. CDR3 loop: CASTEGSSYNEQFF. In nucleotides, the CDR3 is TGTGCCAGCACGGAGGGTAGCTCCTACAATGAGCAGTTCTTC.

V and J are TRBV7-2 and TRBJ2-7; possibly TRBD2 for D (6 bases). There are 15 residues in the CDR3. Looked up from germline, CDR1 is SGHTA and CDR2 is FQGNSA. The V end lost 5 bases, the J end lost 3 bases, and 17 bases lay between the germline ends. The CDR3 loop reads CASSPTLASYYEQYF. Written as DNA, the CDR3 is TGTGCCAGCAGCCCTACCCTAGCGTCTTACTACGAGCAGTACTTC. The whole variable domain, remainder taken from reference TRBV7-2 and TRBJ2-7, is GAGVSQSPSNKVTEKGKDVELRCDPISGHTALYWYRQSLGQGLEFLIYFQGNSAPDKSGLPSDRFSAERTGGSVSTLTIQRTQQEDSAVYLCASSPTLASYYEQYFGPGTRLTVT.

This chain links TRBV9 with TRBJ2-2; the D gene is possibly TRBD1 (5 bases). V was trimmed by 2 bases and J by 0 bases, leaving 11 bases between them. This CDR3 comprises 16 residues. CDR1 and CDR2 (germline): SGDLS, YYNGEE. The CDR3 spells CASSVLDSANTGELFF. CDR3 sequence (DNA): TGTGCCAGCAGCGTCCTAGACAGCGCGAACACCGGGGAGCTGTTTTTT.

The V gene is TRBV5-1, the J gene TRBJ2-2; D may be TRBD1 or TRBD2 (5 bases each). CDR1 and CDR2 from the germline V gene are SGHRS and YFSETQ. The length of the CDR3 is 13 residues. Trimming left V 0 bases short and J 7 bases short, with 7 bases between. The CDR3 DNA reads TGCGCCAGCAGCTTGGCGGGGCACGGGGAGCTGTTTTTT. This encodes CASSLAGHGELFF.

The CDR3 bases are TGTGCCAGCAGTCCGGACGGTCTTTGGGGCTACACCTTC. Translated, it gives CASSPDGLWGYTF. The chain couples TRBV28 to TRBJ1-2; D is unclear. The germline V gene encodes CDR1 MDHEN and CDR2 SYDVKM. V was shortened by 5 bases and J by 8 bases, with 15 bases between the two germline ends. CDR3 length: 13 amino acids.

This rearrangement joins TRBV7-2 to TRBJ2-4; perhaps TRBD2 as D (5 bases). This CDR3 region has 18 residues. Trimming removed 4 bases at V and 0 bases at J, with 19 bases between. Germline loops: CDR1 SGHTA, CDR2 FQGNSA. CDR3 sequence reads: CASSSTPISAVAKNIQYF. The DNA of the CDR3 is TGTGCCAGCAGCTCGACGCCGATTAGCGCCGTAGCCAAAAACATTCAGTACTTC.

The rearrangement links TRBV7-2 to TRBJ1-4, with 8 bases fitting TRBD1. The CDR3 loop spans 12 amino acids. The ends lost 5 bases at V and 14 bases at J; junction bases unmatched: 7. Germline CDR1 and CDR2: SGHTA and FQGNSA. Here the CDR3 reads CASSTGQGRLFF. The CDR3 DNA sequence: TGTGCCAGCAGCACCGGACAGGGAAGGCTGTTTTTT.

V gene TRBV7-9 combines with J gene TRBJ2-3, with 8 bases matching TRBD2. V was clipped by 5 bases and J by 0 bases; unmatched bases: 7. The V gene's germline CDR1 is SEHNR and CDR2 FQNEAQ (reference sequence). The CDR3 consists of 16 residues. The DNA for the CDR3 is TGTGCCAGCAGCCCACCGGGGGGGCTGAGCACAGATACGCAGTATTTT. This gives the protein CASSPPGGLSTDTQYF.

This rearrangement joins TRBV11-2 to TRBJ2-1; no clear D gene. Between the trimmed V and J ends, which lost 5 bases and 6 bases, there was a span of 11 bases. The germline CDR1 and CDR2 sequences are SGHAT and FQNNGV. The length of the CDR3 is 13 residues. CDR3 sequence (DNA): TGTGCCAGCAGCACGGACGGAATCAATGAGCAGTTCTTC. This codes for CASSTDGINEQFF.

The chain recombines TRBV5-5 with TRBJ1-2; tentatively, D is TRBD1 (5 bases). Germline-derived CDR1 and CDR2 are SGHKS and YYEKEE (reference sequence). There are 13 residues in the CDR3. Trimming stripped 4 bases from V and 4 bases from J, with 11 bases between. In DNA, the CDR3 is TGTGCCAGCAGCCGGGACGGGACCTATGGCTACACCTTC. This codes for CASSRDGTYGYTF.

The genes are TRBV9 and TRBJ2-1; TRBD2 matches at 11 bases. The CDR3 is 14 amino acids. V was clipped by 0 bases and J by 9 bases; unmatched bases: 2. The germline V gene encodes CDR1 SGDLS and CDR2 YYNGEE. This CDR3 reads CASSVGLAGIEQFF. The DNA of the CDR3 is TGTGCCAGCAGCGTAGGACTAGCGGGAATTGAGCAGTTCTTC.

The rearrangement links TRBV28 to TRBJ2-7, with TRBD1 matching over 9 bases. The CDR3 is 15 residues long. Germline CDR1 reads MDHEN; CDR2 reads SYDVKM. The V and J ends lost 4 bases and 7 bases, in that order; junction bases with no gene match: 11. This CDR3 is CASSSMTGGSREQYF. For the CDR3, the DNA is TGTGCCAGCAGTTCCATGACAGGGGGTAGTAGGGAGCAGTACTTC.

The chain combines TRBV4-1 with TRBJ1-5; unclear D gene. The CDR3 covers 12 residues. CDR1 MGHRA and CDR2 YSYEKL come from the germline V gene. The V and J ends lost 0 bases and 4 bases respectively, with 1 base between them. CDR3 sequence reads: CASSQENQPQHF. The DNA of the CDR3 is TGCGCCAGCAGCCAAGAAAATCAGCCCCAGCATTTT.

The DNA of the CDR3 is TGTGCCAGCAGGTCTAGCGGGAGTTCCGAGCAGTACTTC. The encoded protein is CASRSSGSSEQYF. The rearrangement joins TRBV7-2 to TRBJ2-7, with 10 bases identical to TRBD2. The germline V gene has CDR1 SGHTA and CDR2 FQGNSA. The CDR3 has 13 residues. V gave up 6 bases and J gave up 6 bases; unmatched junction bases: 5.

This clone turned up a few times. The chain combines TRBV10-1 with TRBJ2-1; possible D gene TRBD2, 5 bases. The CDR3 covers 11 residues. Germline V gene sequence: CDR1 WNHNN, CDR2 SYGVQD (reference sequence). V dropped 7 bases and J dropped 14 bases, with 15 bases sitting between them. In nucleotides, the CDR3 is TGCGCCAGCACCCCCTTCGGGGATAAGTTCTTC. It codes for CASTPFGDKFF.